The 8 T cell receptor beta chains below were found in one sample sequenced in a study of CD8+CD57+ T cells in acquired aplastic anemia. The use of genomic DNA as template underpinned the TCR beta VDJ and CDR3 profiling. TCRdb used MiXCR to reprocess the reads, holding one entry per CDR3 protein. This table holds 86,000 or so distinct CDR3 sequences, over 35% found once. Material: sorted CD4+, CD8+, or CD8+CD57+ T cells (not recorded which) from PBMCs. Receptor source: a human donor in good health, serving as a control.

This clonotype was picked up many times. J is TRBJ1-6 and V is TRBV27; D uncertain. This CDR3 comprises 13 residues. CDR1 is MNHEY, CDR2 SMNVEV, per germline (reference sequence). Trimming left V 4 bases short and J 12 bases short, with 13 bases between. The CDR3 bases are TGTGCCAGCAGTTCCCTGGGTCAAAGACCCCTCCACTTT. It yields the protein CASSSLGQRPLHF.

This chain's CDR3 is CAWSVDSRTEQFF. DNA of the CDR3: TGTGCCTGGAGTGTGGACTCGCGCACTGAGCAGTTCTTC. V and J are TRBV30 and TRBJ2-1, with a weak D call TRBD2 (5 bases). CDR1 GTSNPN and CDR2 SVGIG come from the germline V gene (reference sequence). The V end was cut by 0 bases, the J end by 9 bases, with 12 bases between. This CDR3 has 13 residues.

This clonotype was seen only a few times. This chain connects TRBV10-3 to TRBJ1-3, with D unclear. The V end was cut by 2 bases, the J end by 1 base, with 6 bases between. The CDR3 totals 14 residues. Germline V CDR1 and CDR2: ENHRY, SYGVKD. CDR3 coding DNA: TGTGCCATCAGTGAGACGGATTCTGGAAACACCATATATTTT. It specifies CAISETDSGNTIYF.

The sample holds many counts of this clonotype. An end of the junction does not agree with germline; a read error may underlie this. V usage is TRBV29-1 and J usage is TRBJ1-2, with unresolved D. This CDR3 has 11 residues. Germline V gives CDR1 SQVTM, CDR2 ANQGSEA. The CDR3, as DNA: TGCAGCGTGGAAGACCGAGATGGCTACACCTTC. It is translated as CSVEDRDGYTF.

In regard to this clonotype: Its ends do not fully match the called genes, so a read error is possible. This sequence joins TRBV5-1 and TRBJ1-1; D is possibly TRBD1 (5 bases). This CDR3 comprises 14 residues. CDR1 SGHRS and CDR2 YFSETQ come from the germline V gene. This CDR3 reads CASSSWGVDTEAVF. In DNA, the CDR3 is TGCGCCAGCAGCTCCTGGGGGGTGGACACTGAAGCTGTCTTT.

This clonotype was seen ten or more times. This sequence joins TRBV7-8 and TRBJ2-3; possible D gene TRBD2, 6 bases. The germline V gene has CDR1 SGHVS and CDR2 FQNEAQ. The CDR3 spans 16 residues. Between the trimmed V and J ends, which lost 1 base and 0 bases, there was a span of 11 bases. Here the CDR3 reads CASSLEGGDSTDTQYF. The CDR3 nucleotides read TGTGCCAGCAGCTTAGAGGGCGGGGACAGCACAGATACGCAGTATTTT.

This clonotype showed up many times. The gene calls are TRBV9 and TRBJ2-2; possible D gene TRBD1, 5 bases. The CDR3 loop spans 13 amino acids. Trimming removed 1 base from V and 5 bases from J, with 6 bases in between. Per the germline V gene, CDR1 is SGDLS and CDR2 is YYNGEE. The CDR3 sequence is CASSVQGTGELFF. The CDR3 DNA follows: TGTGCCAGCAGCGTACAGGGAACCGGGGAGCTGTTTTTT.

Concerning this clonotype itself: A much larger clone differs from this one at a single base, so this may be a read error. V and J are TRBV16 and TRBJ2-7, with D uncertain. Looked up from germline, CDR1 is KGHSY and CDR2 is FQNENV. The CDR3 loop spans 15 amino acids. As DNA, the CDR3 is TGTGCCTGCAGCCAATCGATTCCACGGGCTTACGAGCAGTACTTC. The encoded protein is CACSQSIPRAYEQYF.